This TCR beta chain was identified during a study of early T cells in non-severe SARS-CoV-2 infection. Study-wide context: Chains from this unsorted whole-blood bulk RNA could not be paired.

MiXCR was run by TCRdb on the 5' RACE reads, yielding one entry per CDR3 protein. The table has some 77,000 distinct CDR3 sequences, around 17% seen once. This clonotype was recorded many times. Antigen: not known. CDR1 and CDR2 from the germline V gene are SNHLY and FYNNEI. The CDR3 consists of 11 residues. The V and J ends lost 4 bases and 3 bases respectively, with 3 bases between them. Study outcomes and limitations: CD4 and private specificities were missed by VDJdb matching, which favored anti-spike CD8 responses.

The sequencing input was whole blood. The chain links TRBV2 to TRBJ2-5; D is unresolved. This clonotype originated in an adult who was a healthcare worker with PCR-confirmed SARS-CoV-2 infection or an uninfected control (not recorded which). The CDR3, as DNA: TGTGCCAGCAGTGGAAAAGAGACCCAGTACTTC. Residues: CASSGKETQYF.